What follows are 9 T cell receptor beta chains derived from one specimen sequenced in a study of shared clonotypes between healthy human individuals. Assay: immunoSEQ multiplex PCR; the TCRdb copy retains only in-frame clones and omits some. The profile shows roughly 2.1 million clones, roughly 91% of them singletons. Naive CD8 cells lacked CD45RO and underwent positive selection for CCR7, leaving out terminally differentiated effector memory CD45RA+ cells. The sequenced sample consisted of naive CD8+ T cells from PBMCs. Receptors were obtained from a man younger than 35 in good health. Some clones in this sample may be carry-over from other donors' samples.

The genes are TRBV30 and TRBJ2-5, with D perhaps TRBD1 (5 bases). The germline V gene has CDR1 GTSNPN and CDR2 SVGIG (reference sequence). The CDR3 extends over 12 amino acids. V lost 4 bases, J lost 5 bases, and 11 bases lay in between. The chain's CDR3 is CAWIPSGETQYF. The CDR3 DNA is TGTGCCTGGATTCCCTCAGGGGAGACCCAGTACTTC.

This sequence joins TRBV28 and TRBJ1-4, with TRBD1 identical over 7 bases. The CDR3 has 14 amino acids. Germline CDR1 MDHEN, CDR2 SYDVKM. J lost 6 bases, V lost 3 bases, and 4 bases had no gene match. CDR3 sequence: CASSLQGEDEKLFF. In DNA form, the CDR3 reads TGTGCCAGCAGTTTGCAGGGGGAGGATGAAAAACTGTTTTTT.

On this clone itself: This CDR3 is also generated by other DNA sequences in the sample. This chain links TRBV9 with TRBJ2-3; unclear D gene. V shed 0 bases and J shed 2 bases, with 4 bases lying between them. The germline V gene has CDR1 SGDLS and CDR2 YYNGEE. The CDR3 contains 13 residues. CDR3: CASSVVNTDTQYF. CDR3 DNA sequence: TGTGCCAGCAGCGTAGTAAACACAGATACGCAGTATTTT.

CDR3 DNA: TGTGCCAGCAGCTTATTGGGTGCGGGAGGGCAGGGAAATGAGCAGTTCTTC. Translating gives CASSLLGAGGQGNEQFF. The chain uses TRBV7-3 and TRBJ2-1; the match to TRBD2 covers 9 bases. Per germline, CDR1 SGHTA and CDR2 FQGTGA. The length of the CDR3 is 17 residues. The ends lost 2 bases at V and 7 bases at J; junction bases unmatched: 12.

The rearrangement uses TRBV27 and TRBJ2-1; 10 bases agree with TRBD2. Germline CDR1 MNHEY, CDR2 SMNVEV (reference sequence). J was trimmed by 8 bases and V by 3 bases; bases with no gene match: 7. CDR3 length: 15 residues. CDR3 nucleotides: TGTGCCAGCAGTTTTAGTCTAGCGGGAGTGGATGAGCAGTTCTTC. Translation: CASSFSLAGVDEQFF.

J is TRBJ2-3 and V is TRBV5-1; 12 nucleotides align to TRBD1. The germline V gene has CDR1 SGHRS and CDR2 YFSETQ. This CDR3 is built from 17 residues. J gave up 3 bases and V 4 bases, and 9 bases lay outside the gene matches. The CDR3 DNA follows: TGCGCCAGCAGCGGAGGGACAGGGGGCGGATTTACAGATACGCAGTATTTT. Translated: CASSGGTGGGFTDTQYF.

The rearrangement joins TRBV7-9 to TRBJ2-7; D is unclear. The ends were cut back, 0 bases at V and 6 bases at J, with 12 bases in the middle. The CDR3 consists of 14 residues. Germline-derived CDR1 and CDR2 are SEHNR and FQNEAQ (reference sequence). For the CDR3, the DNA is TGTGCCAGCAGCTTAGCGGGATCTGTTACCGAGCAGTACTTC. This sequence encodes CASSLAGSVTEQYF.

The rearrangement uses TRBV27 and TRBJ1-1, with D unclear. This CDR3 comprises 15 residues. Germline CDR1 reads MNHEY; CDR2 reads SMNVEV (reference sequence). The V gene lost 5 bases and the J gene lost 8 bases, with 21 bases spanning the gap. The CDR3 sequence is CASSPYARGGLEAFF. The DNA of the CDR3 is TGTGCCAGCAGTCCATACGCCCGGGGAGGCCTCGAAGCTTTCTTT.

The rearrangement joins TRBV7-9 to TRBJ2-1; D remains ambiguous. Trimming left V 7 bases short and J 5 bases short, with 24 bases between. The CDR3 extends over 17 amino acids. Germline V gene lookup returns CDR1 SEHNR and CDR2 FQNEAQ (reference sequence). DNA of the CDR3: TGTGCCAGCATGGGGTCTCTGGGCGGCCAACGCAACAATGAGCAGTTCTTC. This sequence encodes CASMGSLGGQRNNEQFF.